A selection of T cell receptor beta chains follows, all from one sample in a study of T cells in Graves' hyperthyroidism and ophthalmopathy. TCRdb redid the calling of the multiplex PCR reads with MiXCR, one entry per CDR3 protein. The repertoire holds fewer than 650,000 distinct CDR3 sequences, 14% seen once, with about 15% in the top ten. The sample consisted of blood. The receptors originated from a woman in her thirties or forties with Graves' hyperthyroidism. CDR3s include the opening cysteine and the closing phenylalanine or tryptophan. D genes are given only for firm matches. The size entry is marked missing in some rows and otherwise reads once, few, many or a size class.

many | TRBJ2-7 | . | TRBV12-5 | CASGLVLNLEEQYF | TGTGCTAGTGGTTTGGTACTTAACCTTGAGGAGCAGTACTTC
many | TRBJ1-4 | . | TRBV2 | CASSEAGLKTNEKLFF | TGTGCCAGCAGTGAGGCAGGGTTGAAAACTAATGAAAAACTGTTTTTT
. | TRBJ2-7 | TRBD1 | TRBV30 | CAWSVGTVSYEQYF | TGTGCCTGGAGTGTCGGGACAGTCTCCTACGAGCAGTACTTC
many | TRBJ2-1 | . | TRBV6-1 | CASSSWGSSYNEQFF | TGTGCCAGCAGTTCTTGGGGGAGCTCCTACAATGAGCAGTTCTTC
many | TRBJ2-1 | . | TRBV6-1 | CASLANSYNEQFF | TGTGCCAGCCTTGCCAATTCCTACAATGAGCAGTTCTTC
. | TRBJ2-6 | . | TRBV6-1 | CASKYTGSNVLTF | TGTGCCAGCAAGTACACAGGATCCAACGTCCTGACTTTC
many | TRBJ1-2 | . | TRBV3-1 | CASSQNTVFGYGYTF | TGTGCCAGCAGCCAAAACACCGTCTTCGGGTATGGCTACACCTTC
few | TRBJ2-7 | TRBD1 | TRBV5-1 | CASSLDGTASYEQYF | TGCGCCAGCAGCCTGGATGGGACAGCCTCCTACGAGCAGTACTTC
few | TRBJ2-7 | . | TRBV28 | CASSFPHPAEQYF | TGTGCCAGCAGCTTCCCTCATCCTGCGGAGCAGTACTTC
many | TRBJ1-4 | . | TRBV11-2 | CASSFSGGTFNEKLFF | TGTGCCAGCAGCTTCTCTGGAGGGACGTTTAATGAAAAACTGTTTTTT
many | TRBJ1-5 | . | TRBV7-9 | CASSSSVDSNQPQHF | TGTGCCAGCAGCTCCTCAGTGGATAGCAATCAGCCCCAGCATTTT
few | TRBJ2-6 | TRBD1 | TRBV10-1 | CASSEWGQGSGANVLTF | TGCGCCAGCAGTGAGTGGGGACAGGGGTCTGGGGCCAACGTCCTGACTTTC
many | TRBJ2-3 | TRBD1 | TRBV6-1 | CASRGQETDTQYF | TGTGCCAGCAGGGGACAGGAGACAGATACGCAGTATTTT
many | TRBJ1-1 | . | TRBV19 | CASSGNRLGTEAFF | TGTGCCAGTAGTGGCAACCGGTTAGGGACTGAAGCTTTCTTT
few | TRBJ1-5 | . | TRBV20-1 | CSATTGSSNQPQHF | TGCAGTGCTACCACAGGGAGTAGCAATCAGCCCCAGCATTTT
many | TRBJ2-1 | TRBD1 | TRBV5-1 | CASSERQGPGEQFF | TGCGCCAGCAGCGAAAGACAGGGTCCTGGTGAGCAGTTCTTC
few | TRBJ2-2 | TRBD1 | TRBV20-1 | CSARGQGAVGELFF | TGCAGTGCTAGAGGACAGGGGGCGGTCGGGGAGCTGTTTTTT
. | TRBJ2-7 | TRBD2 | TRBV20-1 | CSARESGGYEQYF | TGCAGTGCTAGAGAGAGCGGGGGCTACGAGCAGTACTTC
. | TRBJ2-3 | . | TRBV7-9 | CASSQTRGATDTQYF | TGTGCCAGCAGTCAAACCCGCGGGGCCACAGATACGCAGTATTTT
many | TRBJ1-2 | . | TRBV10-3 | CAISDQIVGRTYGYTF | TGTGCCATCAGTGATCAAATTGTAGGCAGAACCTATGGCTACACCTTC
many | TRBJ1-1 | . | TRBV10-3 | CAISESNSGNTEAFF | TGTGCCATCAGTGAGTCGAATTCGGGTAACACTGAAGCTTTCTTT
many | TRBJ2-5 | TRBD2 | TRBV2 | CASSPGLAYQETQYF | TGTGCCAGCAGTCCGGGACTAGCATATCAAGAGACCCAGTACTTC
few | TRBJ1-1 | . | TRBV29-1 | CSGGEQGNTEAFF | TGCAGCGGGGGGGAACAGGGAAACACTGAAGCTTTCTTT
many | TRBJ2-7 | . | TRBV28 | CASSTRQGSYEQYF | TGTGCCAGCAGTACGCGCCAGGGGTCCTACGAGCAGTACTTC
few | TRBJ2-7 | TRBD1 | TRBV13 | CASSSTDRDEQYF | TGTGCCAGCAGCTCCACTGACAGGGACGAGCAGTACTTC
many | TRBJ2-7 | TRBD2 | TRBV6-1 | CASSYSSGLAGRDYEQYF | TGTGCCAGCAGTTATAGTTCGGGACTAGCGGGACGGGACTACGAGCAGTACTTC
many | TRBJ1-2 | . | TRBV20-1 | CSATRGQYGYTF | TGCAGTGCTACAAGGGGCCAATATGGCTACACCTTC
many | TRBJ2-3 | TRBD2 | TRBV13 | CASSLWAGGSDTQYF | TGTGCCAGCAGCTTATGGGCGGGAGGATCAGATACGCAGTATTTT
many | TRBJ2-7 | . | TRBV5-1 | CASSLVQGAYEQYF | TGTGCCAGCAGCTTAGTCCAGGGCGCCTACGAGCAGTACTTC
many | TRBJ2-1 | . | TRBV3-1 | CASSQDIGQGPYNEQFF | TGTGCCAGCAGCCAAGATATTGGTCAGGGGCCCTACAATGAGCAGTTCTTC
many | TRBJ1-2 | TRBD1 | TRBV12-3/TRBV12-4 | CASSKQGAGGYTF | TGTGCCAGCAGCAAACAGGGGGCGGGTGGCTACACCTTC
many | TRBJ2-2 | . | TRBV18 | CASSPQMRGRNTGELFF | TGTGCCAGCTCACCACAAATGAGGGGGAGGAACACCGGGGAGCTGTTTTTT
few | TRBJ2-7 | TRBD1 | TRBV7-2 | CASSLVTGGVFFYEQYF | TGTGCCAGCAGCTTAGTGACAGGGGGCGTCTTTTTTTACGAGCAGTACTTC
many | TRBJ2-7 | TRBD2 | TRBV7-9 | CASSSLAGGLYEQYF | TGTGCCAGCAGCTCACTAGCGGGAGGTCTCTACGAGCAGTACTTC
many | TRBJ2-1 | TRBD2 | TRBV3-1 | CASSHSTSGSQGEQFF | TGTGCCAGCAGCCATTCGACTAGCGGGAGTCAGGGTGAGCAGTTCTTC
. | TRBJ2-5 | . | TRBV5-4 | CASSWTEGQETQYF | TGTGCCAGCAGCTGGACAGAGGGTCAAGAGACCCAGTACTTC